Listed below are T cell receptor beta chains from one sample, sequenced in a study of blood T cell repertoires in COVID-19. The protocol was immunoSEQ multiplex PCR, while the TCRdb copy is restricted to in-frame clones and leaves out a portion. This sample yields just over 300,000 clones, of which just over 85% are seen a single time; less than 4.5% belongs to the top ten. Sequenced sample: PBMCs or T cells enriched from blood (not recorded which). These receptors came from a young man who had recovered from COVID-19. CDR3s include the opening cysteine and the closing phenylalanine or tryptophan. D genes are given only for firm matches. Size tells how often a clone was seen (once, few, many) or the class of an expanded clone, and some rows leave it out.

>TRBJ1-6|TRBV2|few|-
CASRYRFTDNSPLHF
TGTGCCAGCAGGTACAGGTTTACGGATAATTCACCCCTCCACTTT
>TRBJ2-1|TRBV24-1|-|TRBD2
CATSDLSSGGRSDEQFF
TGTGCCACCAGTGATTTGTCTAGCGGGGGGCGTAGCGATGAGCAGTTCTTC
>TRBJ2-7|TRBV19|few|-
CASSSLGQSSSYEQYF
TGTGCCAGTAGTTCTTTAGGACAGTCGAGCTCCTACGAGCAGTACTTC
>TRBJ2-7|TRBV20-1|-|TRBD1
CSASGDRSYEQYF
TGCAGTGCTAGTGGGGACAGATCCTACGAGCAGTACTTC
>TRBJ1-1|TRBV18|-|-
CASSRTGNTEAFF
TGTGCCAGCTCCCGTACAGGGAACACTGAAGCTTTCTTT
>TRBJ1-6|TRBV7-8|-|-
CASSLGEGRASPLHF
TGTGCCAGCAGCTTAGGGGAGGGGAGAGCTTCACCCCTCCACTTT
>TRBJ2-5|TRBV29-1|-|-
CSVEGVQGVGETQYF
TGCAGCGTTGAAGGAGTGCAGGGTGTGGGAGAGACCCAGTACTTC
>TRBJ2-2|TRBV14|-|-
CASSWITSGPGELFF
TGTGCCAGCAGTTGGATCACCAGCGGGCCCGGGGAGCTGTTTTTT
>TRBJ2-7|TRBV7-9|-|-
CASSLGQEPPYEQYF
TGTGCCAGCAGCTTAGGACAGGAGCCTCCCTACGAGCAGTACTTC
>TRBJ2-1|TRBV11-2|once|TRBD2
CASKTSGRDEQFF
TGTGCCAGCAAAACTAGCGGGAGGGATGAGCAGTTCTTC
>TRBJ2-1|TRBV10-3|-|-
CAISEPRDTYNEQFF
TGTGCCATCAGTGAACCCCGGGACACCTACAATGAGCAGTTCTTC
>TRBJ1-2|TRBV6-5|-|-
CASSSDSSLTEYGYTF
TGTGCCAGCAGTTCAGACTCGTCACTGACGGAATATGGCTACACCTTC
>TRBJ1-2|TRBV6-5|once|TRBD1
CASSTGTGIGYTF
TGTGCCAGCAGCACCGGGACAGGGATAGGCTACACCTTC
>TRBJ2-1|TRBV7-9|-|TRBD1
CASTSGQGIFNEQFF
TGTGCCAGCACCTCGGGACAGGGTATTTTCAATGAGCAGTTCTTC
>TRBJ2-4|TRBV18|few|-
CASSPEYRAKNIQYF
TGTGCCAGCTCACCTGAGTATAGAGCCAAAAACATTCAGTACTTC
>TRBJ1-2|TRBV28|-|TRBD1
CASSLGTAQNHYGYTF
TGTGCCAGCAGTCTCGGGACAGCTCAGAACCACTATGGCTACACCTTC
>TRBJ2-7|TRBV10-3|-|TRBD1
CAIRDEGQGAGEQYF
TGTGCCATCAGGGACGAGGGACAGGGGGCTGGCGAGCAGTACTTC
>TRBJ2-3|TRBV5-8|-|-
CASSFVTLEETDTQYF
TGTGCCAGCAGCTTCGTGACACTCGAAGAAACAGATACGCAGTATTTT
>TRBJ1-2|TRBV4-2|once|-
CASSQGADEGYTF
TGTGCCAGCAGCCAAGGGGCCGACGAAGGCTACACCTTC
>TRBJ2-3|TRBV6-4|-|TRBD2
CASNRTSGSSSGTDTQYF
TGTGCCAGCAACCGGACTAGCGGGAGTTCCTCGGGAACAGATACGCAGTATTTT
>TRBJ2-3|TRBV7-2|few|TRBD2
CASSSSGRLDTQYF
TGTGCCAGCAGCTCGAGCGGGAGATTAGATACGCAGTATTTT
>TRBJ2-3|TRBV28|-|-
CASYPMGGTDIPTQYF
TGTGCCAGCTACCCTATGGGCGGGACAGACATTCCTACGCAGTATTTT
>TRBJ1-1|TRBV10-3|-|-
CATRDLKNTEAFF
TGTGCCACGAGGGACTTAAAGAACACTGAAGCTTTCTTT
>TRBJ2-2|TRBV7-2|-|-
CAINVEGRRVTGELFF
TGTGCCATTAACGTGGAGGGCAGACGGGTCACCGGGGAGCTGTTTTTT
>TRBJ2-5|TRBV7-7|once|TRBD2
CASSLAGGEQETQYF
TGTGCTAGCAGCTTAGCGGGAGGGGAACAAGAGACCCAGTACTTC